A single sample is the source of the 10 T cell receptor beta chains below, sequenced in a study of blood T cell repertoires in COVID-19 (dated by TCRdb to 2020 to 2021). The library was built by means of the immunoSEQ multiplex PCR assay. In its TCRdb copy, this immuneACCESS table keeps in-frame sequences only and misses some clones. Where compared with another copy, unresolved V genes explain less than half of these, and the others have no known cause. Within this sample are some 330,000 clones, with roughly 86% of them counted one time only. The ten biggest clones cover 1.8% of the sample. Sequenced material: peripheral blood. The receptors shown here come from a woman between 25 and 40 years old with COVID-19, enrolled during active disease.

The chain carries TRBV6-5 and TRBJ1-2; possibly TRBD1 for D (6 bases). Germline CDR1 MNHEY, CDR2 SVGAGI. The CDR3 totals 13 residues. V was clipped by 7 bases and J by 8 bases, with 17 bases between them. In nucleotides, the CDR3 is TGTGCCAGCACCGAAAAAGGGGGGGTAGGCTACACCTTC. This gives the protein CASTEKGGVGYTF.

The chain combines TRBV5-1 with TRBJ2-5; the D gene is possibly TRBD2 (6 bases). Germline V CDR1 and CDR2: SGHRS, YFSETQ. V was clipped by 3 bases and J by 4 bases, with 10 bases between them. The CDR3 is made up of 13 amino acids. CDR3 residues: CASSWDWTETQYF. CDR3 DNA sequence: TGCGCCAGCAGCTGGGACTGGACAGAGACCCAGTACTTC. Supplemented by reference TRBV5-1 and TRBJ2-5, the full variable domain reads KAGVTQTPRYLIKTRGQQVTLSCSPISGHRSVSWYQQTPGQGLQFLFEYFSETQRNKGNFPGRFSGRQFSNSRSEMNVSTLELGDSALYLCASSWDWTETQYFGPGTRLLVL.

The chain uses TRBV27 and TRBJ2-2; 10 bases are a match to TRBD1. CDR3 length: 16 residues. Germline lookup yields CDR1 MNHEY and CDR2 SMNVEV (reference sequence). V was clipped by 3 bases and J by 2 bases; unmatched bases: 3. The chain's CDR3 is CASSLGTGVNTGELFF. DNA of the CDR3: TGTGCCAGCAGTTTGGGGACAGGGGTTAACACCGGGGAGCTGTTTTTT.

The chain recombines TRBV2 with TRBJ1-4; 9 nucleotides match TRBD1. V trimming: 7 bases; J trimming: 9 bases; junction bases outside the gene matches: 9. Germline V gene lookup returns CDR1 SNHLY and CDR2 FYNNEI. The length of the CDR3 is 14 residues. CDR3 sequence (DNA): TGTGCCAGCACCCAGGACAGGGGAGAGAAAAAACTGTTTTTT. Protein sequence: CASTQDRGEKKLFF.

The genes are TRBV13 and TRBJ2-5, with D unresolved. The CDR3 sequence is 12 residues long. Germline V gene lookup returns CDR1 PRHDT and CDR2 FYEKMQ (reference sequence). V gave up 5 bases and J gave up 11 bases, with 15 bases separating them. The DNA of the CDR3 is TGTGCCAGCAGCCCCGACAAACAATCTCAGTACTTC. This translates into CASSPDKQSQYF.

The chain couples TRBV24-1 to TRBJ2-5; TRBD2 matches 7 bases. Per the germline V gene, CDR1 is KGHDR and CDR2 is SFDVKD. The CDR3 contains 17 residues. V trimming: 6 bases; J trimming: 4 bases; junction bases outside the gene matches: 16. CDR3 sequence: CATSRAPWGGRSETQYF. DNA of the CDR3: TGTGCCACCAGTCGCGCCCCATGGGGGGGGAGGTCAGAGACCCAGTACTTC.

The V call is TRBV6-5, the J call TRBJ2-5; no clear D gene. Per the germline V gene, CDR1 is MNHEY and CDR2 is SVGAGI. V was pared by 4 bases and J by 2 bases, with 11 bases between. This CDR3 is 14 amino acids long. The CDR3 region has the DNA TGTGCCAGCAGTTTGTCCTTGTTTCAAGAGACCCAGTACTTC. Its protein product is CASSLSLFQETQYF.

The chain combines TRBV18 with TRBJ2-5, with 8 bases aligning to TRBD1. CDR1 is KGHSH, CDR2 LQKENI, per germline. The V and J ends lost 8 bases and 3 bases, in that order; junction bases with no gene match: 5. The CDR3 extends over 13 amino acids. The CDR3 DNA sequence: TGTGCCAGCCATTACAGGGGGGAAGAGACCCAGTACTTC. Translating gives CASHYRGEETQYF.

The chain couples TRBV19 to TRBJ1-1, with D unclear. The CDR3 is 12 residues long. Germline V gene lookup returns CDR1 LNHDA and CDR2 SQIVND (reference sequence). Between the trimmed V and J ends, which lost 6 bases and 3 bases, there was a span of 8 bases. The CDR3, as DNA: TGTGCCAGTAGAACCGGGTACACTGAAGCTTTCTTT. Translated: CASRTGYTEAFF. Using reference TRBV19 and TRBJ1-1 for the parts outside the CDR3, the full variable domain is DGGITQSPKYLFRKEGQNVTLSCEQNLNHDAMYWYRQDPGQGLRLIYYSQIVNDFQKGDIAEGYSVSREKKESFPLTVTSAQKNPTAFYLCASRTGYTEAFFGQGTRLTVV.

In the case of this clone: The germline gene is not matched at one end of the junction; a read error may be the cause. This chain uses TRBV28 with TRBJ2-5; D is possibly TRBD2 (5 bases). The CDR3 spans 11 residues. From germline, CDR1 is MDHEN and CDR2 SYDVKM. The CDR3 coding sequence is TGTGCCAGCAGTTATACCACCAGGAGGCACTTC. Translated: CASSYTTRRHF.